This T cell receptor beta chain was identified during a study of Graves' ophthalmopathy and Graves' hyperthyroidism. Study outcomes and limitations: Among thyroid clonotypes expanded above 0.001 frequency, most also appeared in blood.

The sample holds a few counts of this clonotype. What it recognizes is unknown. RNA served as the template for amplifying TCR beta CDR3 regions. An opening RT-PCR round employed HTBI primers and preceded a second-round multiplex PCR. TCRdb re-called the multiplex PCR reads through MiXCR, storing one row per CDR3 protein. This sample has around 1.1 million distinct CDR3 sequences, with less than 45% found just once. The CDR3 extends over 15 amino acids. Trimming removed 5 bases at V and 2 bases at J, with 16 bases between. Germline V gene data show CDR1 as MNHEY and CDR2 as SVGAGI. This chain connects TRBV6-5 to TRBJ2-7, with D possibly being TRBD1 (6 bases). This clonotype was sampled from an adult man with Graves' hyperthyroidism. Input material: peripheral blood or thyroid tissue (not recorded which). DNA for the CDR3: TGTGCCAGCAGTCCATACCGGGACAATGCCTACGAGCAGTACTTC. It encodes CASSPYRDNAYEQYF.